The next 14 T cell receptor beta chains were all read from a single sample in a study of control samples from healthy donors and cancer patients. Using immunoSEQ multiplex PCR, the repertoire was profiled, and TCRdb retains in-frame clones only, with some absent. The sample comprises 95,000 to 150,000 clones, more than 85% of which are singletons, and 6% to 8% rests with the top ten. Specimen: blood. These receptor sequences come from a woman aged 18-29 years in good health.

The chain couples TRBV3-1 (or the pseudogene TRBV3-2) to TRBJ2-7, with D perhaps matching TRBD1 or TRBD2 (5 bases each). The length of the CDR3 is 14 residues. Trimming stripped 4 bases from V and 0 bases from J, with 10 bases between. CDR1 and CDR2 (germline): LGHDT, YNNKEL (reference sequence). In nucleotides, the CDR3 is TGTGCCAGCAGCCCCCGGGACGGCTCCTACGAGCAGTACTTC. It encodes CASSPRDGSYEQYF.

V gene TRBV14 combines with J gene TRBJ2-5; D gene ambiguous. There are 12 residues in the CDR3. The V and J ends lost 3 bases and 7 bases respectively, with 9 bases between them. From germline, CDR1 is SGHDN and CDR2 FVKESK. CDR3 residues: CASSHHAATQYF. For the CDR3, the DNA is TGTGCCAGCAGCCATCACGCGGCGACCCAGTACTTC.

The chain has TRBV7-8 and TRBJ2-1; TRBD2 matches 12 bases. The CDR3 has 16 residues. V gave up 5 bases and J gave up 3 bases; unmatched junction bases: 5. Germline V gene data show CDR1 as SGHVS and CDR2 as FQNEAQ. The CDR3, as DNA: TGTGCCAGCAGCCGAGAACTAGCGGGAGGCTACAATGAGCAGTTCTTC. Its protein is CASSRELAGGYNEQFF.

The chain combines TRBV2 with TRBJ2-1; 10 positions agree with TRBD2. CDR3 length: 14 residues. J was trimmed by 6 bases and V by 8 bases; bases with no gene match: 7. Germline assignment: CDR1 SNHLY and CDR2 FYNNEI. CDR3 amino acids: CASYERGGLNEQFF. The CDR3 nucleotides are TGTGCCAGCTATGAGCGGGGGGGCCTCAATGAGCAGTTCTTC.

The gene calls are TRBV19 and TRBJ1-6; D unresolved. This CDR3 spans 15 amino acids. Trimming removed 3 bases at V and 7 bases at J, with 13 bases between. Germline-derived CDR1 and CDR2 are LNHDA and SQIVND (reference sequence). CDR3 residues: CASSIRHQDNSPLHF. As DNA, the CDR3 is TGTGCCAGTAGTATTCGACACCAGGACAATTCACCCCTCCACTTT.

The chain couples TRBV29-1 to TRBJ1-1, with D possibly being TRBD1 (5 bases). Germline V gene sequence: CDR1 SQVTM, CDR2 ANQGSEA. V lost 1 base and J 2 bases, leaving 5 bases between the germline ends. The CDR3 is 12 amino acids. The DNA for the CDR3 is TGCAGCGTTGAAGGGGACAACACTGAAGCTTTCTTT. It translates to CSVEGDNTEAFF. Based on the CDR3 plus reference TRBV29-1 and TRBJ1-1, the full variable domain is SAVISQKPSRDICQRGTSLTIQCQVDSQVTMMFWYRQQPGQSLTLIATANQGSEATYESGFVIDKFPISRPNLTFSTLTVSNMSPEDSSIYLCSVEGDNTEAFFGQGTRLTVV.

This clone was picked up one time. The V gene is TRBV12-5, the J gene TRBJ2-5, with D unresolved. V was pared by 9 bases and J by 3 bases, with 14 bases between. The CDR3 has 13 residues. Germline V gives CDR1 LGHNT, CDR2 FRNRAP. CDR3 protein: CASNLDGEETQYF. The CDR3 nucleotides are TGTGCTAGCAACCTGGACGGCGAAGAGACCCAGTACTTC.

This chain uses TRBV6-2 or TRBV6-3 with TRBJ2-7, with 7 bases lining up with TRBD1. Germline CDR1 and CDR2: MNHEY and SVGEGT. The trim removed 5 bases at V and 2 bases at J, leaving 6 bases unmatched. The CDR3 contains 14 residues. In nucleotides, the CDR3 is TGTGCCAGCAGTGGGACCGGGACAGCCTACGAGCAGTACTTC. It is translated as CASSGTGTAYEQYF.

This clone was found once. CDR3 residues: CASSYSWGNTIYF. The CDR3 DNA reads TGTGCCAGCAGTTACTCGTGGGGAAACACCATATATTTT. The rearrangement uses TRBV6-6 and TRBJ1-3; D unclear. Trimming took 0 bases from V and 4 from J, leaving 4 bases between them. This CDR3 is built from 13 residues. Germline CDR1 reads MNHNY; CDR2 reads SVGAGI (reference sequence).

The J gene is TRBJ1-1, the V gene TRBV27; D not resolved. The V and J ends lost 6 bases and 0 bases respectively, with 14 bases between them. Germline V gene data show CDR1 as MNHEY and CDR2 as SMNVEV (reference sequence). This CDR3 region has 15 residues. In DNA, the CDR3 is TGTGCCAGCAGCTGGATCGGAGCAATGAACACTGAAGCTTTCTTT. Translated, it gives CASSWIGAMNTEAFF.

The genes are TRBV11-1 and TRBJ2-5; D may correspond to TRBD1 or TRBD2 (5 bases each). Trimming took 3 bases from V and 4 from J, leaving 12 bases between them. The CDR3 is 14 residues long. Per germline, CDR1 SGHAT and CDR2 FQDESV (reference sequence). The DNA of the CDR3 is TGTGCCAGCAGCTTTGAGGGGTCGTTAGAGACCCAGTACTTC. Protein: CASSFEGSLETQYF. Using reference TRBV11-1 and TRBJ2-5 for the parts outside the CDR3, the full variable domain is EAEVAQSPRYKITEKSQAVAFWCDPISGHATLYWYRQILGQGPELLVQFQDESVVDDSQLPKDRFSAERLKGVDSTLKIQPAELGDSAMYLCASSFEGSLETQYFGPGTRLLVL.

The rearrangement links TRBV28 to TRBJ2-7; 15 nucleotides align to TRBD2. This CDR3 contains 15 residues. Looked up from germline, CDR1 is MDHEN and CDR2 is SYDVKM. V trimming: 6 bases; J trimming: 4 bases; junction bases outside the gene matches: 4. CDR3 sequence: CASSPGTSGRYEQYF. As DNA, the CDR3 is TGTGCCAGCAGCCCCGGGACTAGCGGGAGGTACGAGCAGTACTTC.

The gene calls are TRBV28 and TRBJ1-1, with D possibly TRBD1 on 5 matching bases. The CDR3 runs 17 residues. Trimming shortened V by 6 bases and J by 0 bases, and 20 bases separated the two germline ends. CDR1 MDHEN and CDR2 SYDVKM come from the germline V gene. CDR3 in amino acids: CASRFTRGGGMNTEAFF. The CDR3 DNA follows: TGTGCCAGCAGGTTCACTAGGGGAGGAGGGATGAACACTGAAGCTTTCTTT.

The rearrangement joins TRBV5-6 to TRBJ1-5; TRBD1 agrees at 7 bases. CDR1 is SGHDT, CDR2 YYEEEE, per germline. J lost 4 bases, V lost 0 bases, and 4 bases had no gene match. The CDR3 spans 15 residues. CDR3 coding DNA: TGTGCCAGCAGCTTGGGAGGGGGCCTGAATCAGCCCCAGCATTTT. Amino acids: CASSLGGGLNQPQHF.